The T cell receptor beta chain described here comes from a study of T cells in Graves' hyperthyroidism and ophthalmopathy (dated 2019 in TCRdb). Concerning the study at large: Peripheral blood samples were taken at initial diagnosis, before any treatment was given. A discovery cohort of about 100 patients, approximately 44 with Graves' ophthalmopathy and approximately 60 with stable Graves' hyperthyroidism, was used to find distinguishing TCR V-J signatures. Prospective prediction of ophthalmopathy was tested in an independent validation cohort consisting of 18 hyperthyroidism patients and more than 15 patients who later progressed to ophthalmopathy. The approximately 100 discovery patients were randomly divided into training and test sets at a 7:3 ratio. In addition, the study compared T-cell repertoires in thyroid tissue and in blood from roughly 6 Graves' hyperthyroidism patients. Following sampling, methimazole starting at 30 mg daily was given to hyperthyroidism patients, and high-dose intravenous methylprednisolone was given to ophthalmopathy patients. According to the paper, TCR Vbeta CDR3 sequencing was carried out on about 140 peripheral blood samples, which came from around 43 ophthalmopathy, approximately 78 hyperthyroidism and approximately 17 progressor patients.

TCR beta CDR3 regions were amplified from RNA transcripts. The first round of RT-PCR for the TCR CDR3 was performed with the HTBI primer set and the Qiagen OneStep RT-PCR kit. The libraries were constructed in a second round of multiplex PCR and then size-selected and purified. Libraries were sequenced paired-end with 100 bp reads on an Illumina HiSeq2000. Regarding the original processing steps: SOAPnuke was used to process the raw data, removing reads that contained adapters or uncalled bases, had a mean Phred below 15, or lacked an exact match to the constant primer or identifier. High-quality paired reads were merged with COPE v1.2.5, and unique nucleotide sequences were defined as clonotypes. MiTCR v1.1 was used to align the clonotypes against IMGT TRBV, TRBD and TRBJ reference segments. The analysis was restricted to V-J combinations with a frequency above 0.0001, which together covered 99.2% of the repertoires. A TCS score was defined as the ratio between F50 (clonal expansion) and ExV (chaos), using BLOSUM62-based TCRdist between CDR3 peptides within each V-J. Welch's t-statistics and random forest reduced roughly 540 V-J features to 13, which were used in a naive Bayes classifier (R e1071). In-frame beta chains were kept once TCRdb had trimmed the public reads at Q25 with fastp and called clones with MiXCR. Rows merge per CDR3 protein into single entries with the most common DNA and genes. The V and J calls, along with clone size, are taken from TCRdb and not from the paper's own processing. This sample gives over 500,000 distinct CDR3 sequences in total; about 16% of them show up just once. The top ten clones comprise less than 30% of the sample.

What the work shows at the level of the full study, not this receptor alone: Most expanded thyroid clonotypes (frequency above 0.001) were also found in blood, which suggests that blood repertoires may mirror thyroid immune responses. No statistical method was used to set the sample size in advance, and investigators knew the group allocation. A model built on a 13 V-J signature distinguished ophthalmopathy from stable hyperthyroidism, reaching roughly 88% sensitivity and under 84% specificity in cross-validation and 80%/75% in testing. In validation, the model predicted progression to ophthalmopathy with roughly 66% sensitivity and roughly 72% specificity, a median of approximately 6.7 months before onset.

This clonotype was seen many times. What this receptor recognizes is not known. Base quality data are lacking; no much larger clone is found one base away. Ophthalmopathy patients had moderately to severely active disease, with a Clinical Activity Score of 3 or more, a NOSPECS grade of 4 or more, and a disease duration of less than 3 months. Exclusion was applied to patients with uncontrolled infections, other autoimmune diseases, pregnancy or lactation. Diagnoses were established on the basis of clinical symptoms, serum thyroxine and TRAb, thyroid ultrasound, and orbital computed tomography. PBMCs were separated from roughly 9.6 ml of fresh peripheral blood using Ficoll-Paque density gradient centrifugation. Total RNA was extracted using Trizol reagent, and RNA quality was assessed on an Agilent 2100 Bioanalyzer. The receptor comes from a woman in her twenties or thirties with Graves' ophthalmopathy. The material sequenced was blood.

DNA sequence: TGTGCCAGCAGTTCAGCGGGAGCGGGGAATTCACTGGAGACCCAGTACTTC. Protein translation: CASSSAGAGNSLETQYF. The chain employs TRBV28 and TRBJ2-5, with 8 middle bases fitting TRBD2. The germline V gene yields MDHEN for CDR1 and SYDVKM for CDR2. Trimming leaves V shorter by 4 bases and J shorter by 5 bases, with the junction holding 15 bases beyond the gene matches. The CDR3 numbers 17 residues from cysteine through phenylalanine. The sequence is cut down to CDR3 DNA, 51 bases in frame from base 1.